These 19 T cell receptor beta chains originate from one sample sequenced in a study of the immune and genomic landscape of osteosarcoma. The post-treatment osteosarcoma tumors were primary, local recurrence or metastasis specimens from poor-prognosis patients. The repertoire was sequenced with immunoSEQ multiplex PCR; TCRdb's copy has only in-frame clones and lacks some. The sample consists of a few thousand clones, 77% of them appearing once. Sequencing was carried out using osteosarcoma tumor tissue from the lung. The receptors stem from a human donor with osteosarcoma.

The chain is built from TRBV10-3 and TRBJ1-2; D is perhaps TRBD1 (5 bases). V was shortened by 3 bases and J by 8 bases, with 10 bases between the two germline ends. The germline V gene has CDR1 ENHRY and CDR2 SYGVKD. The CDR3 has 12 residues. CDR3 region: CAISDRPGGYTF. CDR3 DNA: TGTGCCATCAGTGACCGCCCAGGGGGCTACACCTTC.

The chain joins TRBV6-1 to TRBJ2-7; D possibly corresponds to TRBD1 (6 bases). The germline V and J ends were trimmed by 3 bases and 6 bases, with 18 bases remaining between them. The CDR3 has 15 residues. In germline, CDR1 is MNHNS, CDR2 SASEGT. This CDR3 reads CASSEVVRGRGEQYF. As DNA, the CDR3 is TGTGCCAGCAGTGAGGTTGTCAGGGGAAGGGGCGAGCAGTACTTC.

The DNA of the CDR3 is TGTGCCAGCAGTTTGAAACTTTCGGGGAATGAGCAGTTCTTC. Translating it yields CASSLKLSGNEQFF. V and J are TRBV6-6 and TRBJ2-1; D is possibly TRBD2 (5 bases). V was pared by 4 bases and J by 7 bases, with 14 bases between. CDR1 MNHNY and CDR2 SVGAGI come from the germline V gene (reference sequence). The CDR3 contains 14 residues.

The chain recombines TRBV6-6 with TRBJ2-7; 13 bases fit TRBD2. Germline loops: CDR1 MNHNY, CDR2 SVGAGI (reference sequence). The trim removed 5 bases at V and 3 bases at J, leaving 1 base unmatched. The CDR3 is 14 amino acids. The CDR3 protein is CASSRTSGGYEQYF. Written as DNA, the CDR3 is TGTGCCAGCAGTCGGACTAGCGGGGGCTACGAGCAGTACTTC.

The gene calls are TRBV10-3 and TRBJ2-7, with 7 bases that match TRBD2. The CDR3 extends over 14 amino acids. Germline values: CDR1 ENHRY, CDR2 SYGVKD. The ends lost 2 bases at V and 6 bases at J; junction bases unmatched: 7. The chain's CDR3 is CAISEAGVPPEQYF. The CDR3 coding sequence is TGTGCCATCAGTGAGGCGGGAGTCCCGCCCGAGCAGTACTTC.

V gene TRBV5-8 combines with J gene TRBJ1-2; unclear D gene. V gave up 6 bases and J gave up 6 bases, with 15 bases separating them. The CDR3 totals 13 residues. The V gene's germline CDR1 is SGHTS and CDR2 YDEGEE. CDR3: CASTGRRVDGYTF. For the CDR3, the DNA is TGTGCCAGCACCGGTCGGAGGGTGGATGGCTACACCTTC. Full variable domain (remainder filled in from reference TRBV5-8 and TRBJ1-2): EAGVTQSPTHLIKTRGQQATLRCSPISGHTSVYWYQQALGLGLQFLLWYDEGEERNRGNFPPRFSGRQFPNYSSELNVNALELEDSALYLCASTGRRVDGYTFGSGTRLTVV.

V gene TRBV5-4 combines with J gene TRBJ2-7, with a possible D match to TRBD1 (7 bases). Trimming stripped 0 bases from V and 7 bases from J, with 20 bases between. Germline V lookup: CDR1 SGHNT, CDR2 YYREEE (reference sequence). The CDR3 spans 16 residues. The CDR3 loop reads CASSLDQGDPREEQYF. The CDR3 region has the DNA TGTGCCAGCAGCTTGGATCAGGGGGACCCTCGGGAGGAGCAGTACTTC.

This rearrangement joins TRBV10-3 to TRBJ2-1; no firm D call. The CDR3 covers 17 residues. Germline CDR1 and CDR2: ENHRY and SYGVKD. Trimming pared 4 bases from V and 0 bases from J, leaving 16 bases between. CDR3 sequence (DNA): TGTGCCATCAGTGGTCCTATGGCGCCCACCTCCTACAATGAGCAGTTCTTC. It yields the protein CAISGPMAPTSYNEQFF.

This rearrangement joins TRBV7-2 to TRBJ2-4; no clear D. Deletions cut 4 bases from V and 8 bases from J, with 9 bases between. The germline V gene encodes CDR1 SGHTA and CDR2 FQGNSA. CDR3 length equals 12 residues. The CDR3 region is CASSSNLDIQYF. CDR3 nucleotide sequence: TGTGCCAGCAGCTCCAATCTAGACATTCAGTACTTC.

The rearrangement joins TRBV5-4 to TRBJ2-3; D is possibly TRBD2 (5 bases). The CDR3 is 15 residues long. Looked up from germline, CDR1 is SGHNT and CDR2 is YYREEE (reference sequence). The V end lost 4 bases, the J end lost 2 bases, and 14 bases lay between the germline ends. The CDR3 nucleotides are TGTGCCAGCAGCGCGCCTACTAGGACCACAGATACGCAGTATTTT. Translated: CASSAPTRTTDTQYF.

The chain employs TRBV2 and TRBJ2-7; the D is unclear. The CDR3 spans 11 residues. Trimming removed 6 bases from V and 3 bases from J, with 6 bases in between. Per germline, CDR1 SNHLY and CDR2 FYNNEI. CDR3 amino acids: CASSPIYEQYF. Written as DNA, the CDR3 is TGTGCCAGCAGCCCTATCTACGAGCAGTACTTC.

The chain carries TRBV11-2 and TRBJ1-1; weak D call: TRBD1 (5 bases). The CDR3 has 13 residues. Germline V lookup: CDR1 SGHAT, CDR2 FQNNGV. Between the trimmed V and J ends, which lost 4 bases and 4 bases, there was a span of 10 bases. The CDR3 loop is CASSYNGGTEAFF. In DNA form, the CDR3 reads TGTGCCAGCAGCTACAATGGGGGCACTGAAGCTTTCTTT.

This chain joins TRBV29-1 and TRBJ2-7, with a tentative D call TRBD2 (5 bases). Trimming stripped 6 bases from V and 3 bases from J, with 9 bases between. Germline V gene lookup returns CDR1 SQVTM and CDR2 ANQGSEA. The length of the CDR3 is 11 residues. Here the CDR3 reads CSVRVGYEQYF. CDR3 nucleotides: TGCAGCGTGAGGGTGGGCTACGAGCAGTACTTC.

This clone was seen more than once but under ten times. V gene TRBV6-1 combines with J gene TRBJ1-2, with 9 bases that match TRBD1. The CDR3 is 14 amino acids. The germline V gene encodes CDR1 MNHNS and CDR2 SASEGT. V trimming: 6 bases; J trimming: 2 bases; junction bases outside the gene matches: 4. The CDR3 nucleotides are TGTGCCAGCAGAAGGGACAGGGTGAACTATGGCTACACCTTC. Translating it yields CASRRDRVNYGYTF.

This clone turned up a few times. In DNA form, the CDR3 reads TGCGCCAGCAGCCAAGTAGAGAATGCAGATACGCAGTATTTT. This gives the protein CASSQVENADTQYF. The V gene is TRBV4-1, the J gene TRBJ2-3; no clear D gene. The CDR3 spans 14 residues. The germline V gene encodes CDR1 MGHRA and CDR2 YSYEKL. The V gene lost 1 base and the J gene lost 4 bases, with 9 bases spanning the gap.

V usage is TRBV19 and J usage is TRBJ1-2; D is undetermined. Trimming cost V 3 bases and J 2 bases, with 7 bases left between them. Germline CDR1 LNHDA, CDR2 SQIVND (reference sequence). The CDR3 has 13 amino acids. This CDR3 is CASSIQANYGYTF. The CDR3 DNA is TGTGCCAGTAGTATCCAGGCCAACTATGGCTACACCTTC.

The gene calls are TRBV29-1 and TRBJ2-7; D is undetermined. Germline values: CDR1 SQVTM, CDR2 ANQGSEA. Deletions cut 4 bases from V and 4 bases from J, with 11 bases between. This CDR3 has 12 amino acids. The CDR3: CSVGSSEYEQYF. The DNA for the CDR3 is TGCAGCGTTGGGTCCAGCGAGTACGAGCAGTACTTC.

V is TRBV27 and J is TRBJ2-1; TRBD2 matches 13 bases. The V gene's germline CDR1 is MNHEY and CDR2 SMNVEV (reference sequence). Unmatched junction bases numbered 5, after V lost 7 bases and J lost 8 bases. The CDR3 sequence is 14 residues long. CDR3 amino acids: CASKTSGRDYEQFF. CDR3 DNA sequence: TGTGCCAGCAAAACTAGCGGGAGGGACTATGAGCAGTTCTTC.

The chain has TRBV29-1 and TRBJ2-3; possibly TRBD2 for D (5 bases). V was shortened by 4 bases and J by 4 bases, with 12 bases between the two germline ends. CDR1 SQVTM and CDR2 ANQGSEA come from the germline V gene. There are 13 residues in the CDR3. The CDR3: CSVGWRAADTQYF. The CDR3 DNA is TGCAGCGTTGGCTGGCGGGCGGCAGATACGCAGTATTTT.